The next 30 T cell receptor beta chains were all read from a single sample in a study of blood T cell repertoires in COVID-19. TCRdb's copy holds only in-frame clones and misses some; the assay was immunoSEQ multiplex PCR. The table lists around 160,000 clones, 80% to 90% of them singletons. The sequenced material came from peripheral blood. Receptor source: a human donor with acute or convalescent COVID-19. The donor label of this sample is uncertain.

This rearrangement joins TRBV6-5 to TRBJ2-7; perhaps TRBD2 as D (6 bases). Germline assignment: CDR1 MNHEY and CDR2 SVGAGI. This CDR3 comprises 15 residues. V shed 0 bases and J shed 1 base, with 10 bases lying between them. Here the CDR3 reads CASSYSGGESYEQYF. In DNA form, the CDR3 reads TGTGCCAGCAGTTACTCGGGCGGGGAGTCCTACGAGCAGTACTTC.

The chain couples TRBV9 to TRBJ1-5; TRBD1 aligns across 10 bases. The germline CDR1 and CDR2 sequences are SGDLS and YYNGEE. The V and J ends lost 4 bases and 0 bases, in that order; junction bases with no gene match: 7. The CDR3 has 17 residues. CDR3 amino acids: CASSPGTGDYSNQPQHF. The CDR3 DNA reads TGTGCCAGCAGCCCGGGGACAGGGGATTATAGCAATCAGCCCCAGCATTTT.

The chain carries TRBV19 and TRBJ2-7; 7 positions match TRBD2. The CDR3 length is 13 residues. J lost 3 bases, V lost 5 bases, and 4 bases had no gene match. CDR1 is LNHDA, CDR2 SQIVND, per germline (reference sequence). The CDR3 DNA is TGTGCCAGTAGTGGGGGGGAATTCTACGAGCAGTACTTC. Amino acids: CASSGGEFYEQYF. Full variable domain (missing parts from reference TRBV19 and TRBJ2-7): DGGITQSPKYLFRKEGQNVTLSCEQNLNHDAMYWYRQDPGQGLRLIYYSQIVNDFQKGDIAEGYSVSREKKESFPLTVTSAQKNPTAFYLCASSGGEFYEQYFGPGTRLTVT.

The V and J genes are TRBV5-6 and TRBJ1-2, with a weak D call TRBD1 (5 bases). CDR1 is SGHDT, CDR2 YYEEEE, per germline. Trimming removed 2 bases from V and 8 bases from J, with 13 bases in between. CDR3 length: 13 residues. For the CDR3, the DNA is TGTGCCAGCAGCTTAAATGGAGGGGAAGGCTACACCTTC. Translating it yields CASSLNGGEGYTF.

Concerning this clone itself: Other DNA variants within this sample encode the same CDR3. The CDR3 protein is CASSLGQGNEKLFF. The CDR3 bases are TGCGCCAGCAGCCTGGGACAGGGGAATGAAAAACTGTTTTTT. The gene calls are TRBV5-1 and TRBJ1-4, with 10 nucleotides matching TRBD1. After removal of 4 bases from V and 5 bases from J, the junction contained 2 bases not matched to a gene. The germline V gene has CDR1 SGHRS and CDR2 YFSETQ. The length of the CDR3 is 14 residues.

The chain carries TRBV4-2 and TRBJ2-5; TRBD2 is a possible D gene (6 bases). Trimming cost V 1 base and J 5 bases, with 14 bases left between them. CDR3 length: 15 amino acids. In germline, CDR1 is LGHNA, CDR2 YNFKEQ. The CDR3 region is CASSQGGRLVETQYF. The CDR3 DNA is TGTGCCAGCAGCCAAGGGGGGAGGCTAGTCGAGACCCAGTACTTC.

The rearrangement uses TRBV3-1 (or the pseudogene TRBV3-2) and TRBJ2-7, with TRBD2 matching 11 bases. This CDR3 region has 15 residues. V dropped 3 bases and J dropped 3; count of bases not matched to a gene: 4. CDR1 LGHDT and CDR2 YNNKEL come from the germline V gene (reference sequence). The CDR3 region is CASSQETSGVYEQYF. In DNA form, the CDR3 reads TGTGCCAGCAGCCAGGAGACTAGCGGGGTCTACGAGCAGTACTTC.

The chain combines TRBV5-7 with TRBJ2-2; tentative D call: TRBD1 (5 bases). TRBV5-7 counts as an open reading frame of uncertain function. The CDR3 consists of 14 residues. Trimming shortened V by 4 bases and J by 6 bases, and 13 bases separated the two germline ends. This chain's CDR3 is CASSPRVPPGELFF. CDR3 DNA sequence: TGTGCCAGCAGCCCCAGGGTACCGCCCGGGGAGCTGTTTTTT.

This rearrangement joins TRBV19 to TRBJ1-1; TRBD1 matches 7 bases. J gave up 5 bases and V 7 bases, and 7 bases lay outside the gene matches. CDR3 size: 13 residues. Per the germline V gene, CDR1 is LNHDA and CDR2 is SQIVND (reference sequence). CDR3 amino acids: CASTSQGGTEAFF. As DNA, the CDR3 is TGTGCCAGTACGAGCCAGGGGGGTACTGAAGCTTTCTTT.

This chain connects TRBV5-4 to TRBJ1-5, with 7 bases aligning to TRBD1. CDR3 length: 14 residues. The V gene's germline CDR1 is SGHNT and CDR2 YYREEE (reference sequence). With V trimmed by 4 bases and J by 4 bases, 5 bases remained unmatched. CDR3 in amino acids: CASSAGGGNQPQHF. CDR3 bases: TGTGCCAGCAGCGCAGGGGGTGGGAATCAGCCCCAGCATTTT.

The chain uses TRBV2 and TRBJ2-2; D is unresolved. Trimming took off 6 bases at V and 5 bases at J, with 13 bases between the two ends. Germline assignment: CDR1 SNHLY and CDR2 FYNNEI. This CDR3 region has 14 residues. The chain's CDR3 is CASRNQGETGELFF. As DNA, the CDR3 is TGTGCCAGCAGGAATCAAGGAGAAACCGGGGAGCTGTTTTTT.

This chain joins TRBV4-1 and TRBJ2-5, with TRBD2 identical over 7 bases. Germline loops: CDR1 MGHRA, CDR2 YSYEKL. The CDR3 is 16 residues long. V dropped 5 bases and J dropped 1; count of bases not matched to a gene: 10. The CDR3 nucleotides read TGCGCCAGCAGCGGGCGGGGAGCGGGGCTCCAAGAGACCCAGTACTTC. Translation gives CASSGRGAGLQETQYF.

This chain joins TRBV5-1 and TRBJ1-2; D ambiguous. The germline V and J ends were trimmed by 0 bases and 3 bases, with 12 bases remaining between them. CDR3 length: 15 residues. CDR1 is SGHRS, CDR2 YFSETQ, per germline. CDR3 in amino acids: CASSLGGSLDYGYTF. CDR3 bases: TGCGCCAGCAGCTTGGGCGGCAGCTTAGACTATGGCTACACCTTC.

This sequence joins TRBV11-2 and TRBJ2-4, with TRBD2 identical over 7 bases. Germline V lookup: CDR1 SGHAT, CDR2 FQNNGV. This CDR3 contains 16 residues. Losses at the gene ends were 1 base for V and 1 base for J; bases not matched to a gene: 4. As DNA, the CDR3 is TGTGCCAGCAGCTTAGGGGGGGGAAGGGCCAAAAACATTCAGTACTTC. Translation gives CASSLGGGRAKNIQYF.

This clone was observed a handful of times. CDR3 coding DNA: TGCAGTGCTGACGGTCTCAGGGAAGCTTTCTTT. Translation gives CSADGLREAFF. The chain recombines TRBV20-1 with TRBJ1-1; D is unclear. Germline V CDR1 and CDR2: DFQATT, SNEGSKA (reference sequence). Deletions cut 5 bases from V and 8 bases from J, with 12 bases between. CDR3 size: 11 residues.

The sample holds one count of this clone. The genes are TRBV25-1 and TRBJ1-1; the match to TRBD1 covers 8 bases. The CDR3 runs 15 residues. V dropped 6 bases and J dropped 6; count of bases not matched to a gene: 12. Germline V gene sequence: CDR1 MGHDK, CDR2 SYGVNS. CDR3 residues: CASSAPQGGFAEAFF. The CDR3 region has the DNA TGTGCCAGCAGCGCCCCACAGGGGGGATTCGCTGAAGCTTTCTTT.

The chain combines TRBV19 with TRBJ1-1; D remains ambiguous. CDR1 and CDR2 from the germline V gene are LNHDA and SQIVND (reference sequence). V was pared by 7 bases and J by 2 bases, with 11 bases between. The CDR3 consists of 13 residues. Here the CDR3 DNA reads TGTGCCAGTATATCTATGACTAACACTGAAGCTTTCTTT. It specifies CASISMTNTEAFF.

The rearrangement links TRBV6-5 to TRBJ1-2, with 8 nucleotides matching TRBD1. V shed 2 bases and J 8 bases; nucleotides not matched to a gene: 10. Germline V lookup: CDR1 MNHEY, CDR2 SVGAGI. This CDR3 has 15 amino acids. The CDR3 sequence: CASSYPGTGRRGYTF. The CDR3, as DNA: TGTGCCAGCAGTTACCCCGGGACAGGAAGGCGAGGCTACACCTTC.

This clone was recorded once. The chain recombines TRBV27 with TRBJ1-4; D not certain. Trimming removed 0 bases from V and 7 bases from J, with 12 bases in between. Per germline, CDR1 MNHEY and CDR2 SMNVEV (reference sequence). This CDR3 is 15 amino acids long. CDR3 in amino acids: CASSLSWTAGEKLFF. Here the CDR3 DNA reads TGTGCCAGCAGTTTATCGTGGACGGCGGGTGAAAAACTGTTTTTT.

The CDR3 DNA follows: TGTGCCAGCCGACGGGCAGAGGGCACTGAAGCTTTCTTT. Protein sequence: CASRRAEGTEAFF. The rearrangement joins TRBV27 to TRBJ1-1; no firm D call. Germline lookup yields CDR1 MNHEY and CDR2 SMNVEV (reference sequence). V was pared by 8 bases and J by 4 bases, with 14 bases between. This CDR3 region has 13 residues.

The chain joins TRBV6-5 to TRBJ1-1; perhaps TRBD1 as D (5 bases). The germline gives CDR1 MNHEY, CDR2 SVGAGI. V dropped 6 bases and J dropped 5 bases, with 13 bases sitting between them. This CDR3 has 13 residues. The CDR3 here is CASSWGWTTEAFF. CDR3 DNA sequence: TGTGCCAGCAGCTGGGGATGGACAACTGAAGCTTTCTTT.

The V and J genes are TRBV5-1 and TRBJ1-3; D gene ambiguous. Germline lookup yields CDR1 SGHRS and CDR2 YFSETQ. V was shortened by 4 bases and J by 0 bases, with 20 bases between the two germline ends. CDR3 length equals 18 residues. The CDR3: CASSAGSDLTSSGNTIYF. The CDR3 DNA follows: TGCGCCAGCAGCGCGGGGTCGGACCTAACAAGCTCTGGAAACACCATATATTTT.

The chain's CDR3 is CASSQDVAGGPGDEQFF. DNA of the CDR3: TGTGCCAGCAGCCAAGATGTCGCGGGGGGGCCTGGGGATGAGCAGTTCTTC. The chain employs TRBV4-2 and TRBJ2-1, with TRBD2 matching 9 bases. CDR1 is LGHNA, CDR2 YNFKEQ, per germline. With V trimmed by 0 bases and J by 8 bases, 11 bases remained unmatched. The CDR3 totals 17 residues.

This chain connects TRBV18 to TRBJ1-5; D may be TRBD1 (5 bases). Germline V gives CDR1 KGHSH, CDR2 LQKENI. Between the trimmed V and J ends, which lost 4 bases and 8 bases, there was a span of 12 bases. This CDR3 is 13 amino acids long. In DNA form, the CDR3 reads TGTGCCAGCTCACGGGACTCCGACAAGCCCCAGCATTTT. This codes for CASSRDSDKPQHF.

The gene calls are TRBV30 and TRBJ1-5; maybe TRBD1 (5 bases). Deletions cut 1 base from V and 6 bases from J, with 13 bases between. The V gene's germline CDR1 is GTSNPN and CDR2 SVGIG (reference sequence). CDR3 length: 14 residues. This CDR3 reads CAWSDGGDSQPQHF. DNA of the CDR3: TGTGCCTGGAGTGACGGGGGGGATAGTCAGCCCCAGCATTTT.

The chain couples TRBV6-5 to TRBJ1-5; 9 positions agree with TRBD1. The J segment lost 6 bases and the V segment lost 4 bases, leaving 4 bases of the junction unmatched. CDR1 and CDR2 from the germline V gene are MNHEY and SVGAGI. This CDR3 is built from 14 residues. The CDR3 protein is CASSWDRAGQPQHF. The CDR3 DNA sequence: TGTGCCAGCAGTTGGGACAGGGCCGGTCAGCCCCAGCATTTT.

The rearrangement links TRBV4-1 to TRBJ2-3; TRBD2 aligns across 12 bases. There are 16 residues in the CDR3. Germline V gene data show CDR1 as MGHRA and CDR2 as YSYEKL. Trimming took 5 bases from V and 4 from J; bases not matched to a gene: 7. Here the CDR3 reads CASSFRLAGDPDTQYF. CDR3 DNA: TGCGCCAGCAGCTTTCGACTAGCGGGGGACCCAGATACGCAGTATTTT.

The chain is built from TRBV12-3 or TRBV12-4 and TRBJ2-5; D ambiguous. V shed 0 bases and J shed 5 bases, with 4 bases lying between them. This CDR3 has 12 amino acids. As DNA, the CDR3 is TGTGCCAGCAGTTTAGCGGCTGAGACCCAGTACTTC. Translated: CASSLAAETQYF.

This clone was counted only a few times. The chain employs TRBV7-9 and TRBJ2-2, with 7 positions matching TRBD1. Germline assignment: CDR1 SEHNR and CDR2 FQNEAQ (reference sequence). With 7 bases clipped from V and 7 bases from J, the junction kept 12 bases outside the gene matches. The CDR3 spans 15 residues. CDR3 nucleotides: TGTGCCAGCATCCTAACACAGGGGTCCCACGGGGAGCTGTTTTTT. This gives the protein CASILTQGSHGELFF.

The rearrangement uses TRBV10-1 and TRBJ2-7, with 8 nucleotides matching TRBD1. The CDR3 is made up of 15 amino acids. Germline-derived CDR1 and CDR2 are WNHNN and SYGVQD (reference sequence). The trim removed 7 bases at V and 5 bases at J, leaving 13 bases unmatched. The CDR3 DNA reads as TGCGCCAGCAAAGTGAAGGGGGACAGGTACCACGAGCAGTACGTC. Protein: CASKVKGDRYHEQYV.